A selection of T cell receptor beta chains follows, all from one sample in a study of molecular identifiers for immune sequencing clone quantification. TCRdb re-derived calls from the PCR reads in MiXCR, one entry per CDR3 protein. The repertoire holds about 510,000 distinct CDR3 sequences, with 25% as singletons. The specimen was naive CD8+ T cells from blood, with Jurkat cell RNA spiked in. The receptor source for this set is a human donor in good health. Some libraries in this study had Jurkat cell RNA spiked in. The CDR3 runs from the conserved cysteine through the conserved F or W. Each record gives: J gene, V gene, CDR3 protein.

j_gene: TRBJ2-7
v_gene: TRBV29-1
CDR3aa: CSVEIRDTYEQCF

j_gene: TRBJ2-2
v_gene: TRBV2
CDR3aa: CARATGGNTGELFF

j_gene: TRBJ2-7
v_gene: TRBV6-2/TRBV6-3
CDR3aa: CASSVLSGRANEQYF

j_gene: TRBJ2-3
v_gene: TRBV6-2/TRBV6-3
CDR3aa: CASSYSVIPREDTQYF

j_gene: TRBJ2-5
v_gene: TRBV20-1
CDR3aa: CSARVTPFTETQYF

j_gene: TRBJ1-3
v_gene: TRBV7-6
CDR3aa: CASRLDRGPGNTIYF

j_gene: TRBJ2-6
v_gene: TRBV12-3/TRBV12-4
CDR3aa: CASSSGANVLTF

j_gene: TRBJ2-5
v_gene: TRBV20-1
CDR3aa: CSATFGVAEETQYF

j_gene: TRBJ2-2
v_gene: TRBV9
CDR3aa: CASSVDGTVNTGELFF

j_gene: TRBJ2-2
v_gene: TRBV13
CDR3aa: CASSPRTEWVAGELFF

j_gene: TRBJ2-2
v_gene: TRBV9
CDR3aa: CAAPGELFF

j_gene: TRBJ1-1
v_gene: TRBV29-1
CDR3aa: CSVEWIGGTEAFF

j_gene: TRBJ1-5
v_gene: TRBV19
CDR3aa: CASNPGGGEYQPQHF

j_gene: TRBJ1-1
v_gene: TRBV4-3
CDR3aa: CASSQDGRGSEAFF

j_gene: TRBJ1-4
v_gene: TRBV5-1
CDR3aa: CASSLGTGDEKLFF

j_gene: TRBJ2-5
v_gene: TRBV20-1
CDR3aa: CSLNEPQKTEETQYF

j_gene: TRBJ2-2
v_gene: TRBV7-8
CDR3aa: CASSLVRTNTGELFF

j_gene: TRBJ2-5
v_gene: TRBV5-6
CDR3aa: CASSLVIAGVEETQYF

j_gene: TRBJ1-2
v_gene: TRBV9
CDR3aa: CASSVENSNYGYTF

j_gene: TRBJ1-1
v_gene: TRBV5-3
CDR3aa: CTSSFIGTEAFF

j_gene: TRBJ1-1
v_gene: TRBV2
CDR3aa: CAGSEAMIGVNTEAFF

j_gene: TRBJ2-1
v_gene: TRBV7-9
CDR3aa: CASSLGLVVSRGEQFF

j_gene: TRBJ2-5
v_gene: TRBV11-2
CDR3aa: CASSLISLQETQYF

j_gene: TRBJ2-5
v_gene: TRBV7-9
CDR3aa: CASSLPNQKEAQYF

j_gene: TRBJ2-5
v_gene: TRBV11-2
CDR3aa: CASRPGLAGVVETQYF

j_gene: TRBJ1-5
v_gene: TRBV6-6
CDR3aa: CASRLDAYSNQPQHF

j_gene: TRBJ1-1
v_gene: TRBV6-1
CDR3aa: CASPLGSNTEAFF

j_gene: TRBJ2-2
v_gene: TRBV30
CDR3aa: CAWGAGASNTGELFF

j_gene: TRBJ2-2
v_gene: TRBV14
CDR3aa: CASSQAVTTGELFF

j_gene: TRBJ2-7
v_gene: TRBV11-1
CDR3aa: CASSLLGGFDEQYF

j_gene: TRBJ2-7
v_gene: TRBV18
CDR3aa: CASSPSTGNPYEQHF

j_gene: TRBJ2-7
v_gene: TRBV6-5
CDR3aa: CASSYFNLGRTYEQYF

j_gene: TRBJ1-1
v_gene: TRBV6-2/TRBV6-3
CDR3aa: CASSTYTEAFF

j_gene: TRBJ2-1
v_gene: TRBV6-2/TRBV6-3
CDR3aa: CASSPKTRLYEQFF

j_gene: TRBJ2-5
v_gene: TRBV12-3/TRBV12-4
CDR3aa: CASSSGLSKRNQYF

j_gene: TRBJ2-7
v_gene: TRBV4-1
CDR3aa: CASSQGVNSYEQYF

j_gene: TRBJ2-7
v_gene: TRBV6-6
CDR3aa: CASVAKLSSYEQYF

j_gene: TRBJ2-7
v_gene: TRBV20-1
CDR3aa: CSARTGTSLEQYF

j_gene: TRBJ2-5
v_gene: TRBV14
CDR3aa: CASSPRLAGVETQYF

j_gene: TRBJ2-1
v_gene: TRBV9
CDR3aa: CARSVGTEQFF

j_gene: TRBJ1-1
v_gene: TRBV7-8
CDR3aa: CASSLGQGGITEAFF

j_gene: TRBJ2-3
v_gene: TRBV4-1
CDR3aa: CASSQDYPTMDTQYF

j_gene: TRBJ1-1
v_gene: TRBV7-2
CDR3aa: CASSPPRDRGLAEAFF

j_gene: TRBJ2-3
v_gene: TRBV20-1
CDR3aa: CSARVFGSSTDTQYF

j_gene: TRBJ1-2
v_gene: TRBV7-9
CDR3aa: CASSLLNYGYTF

j_gene: TRBJ2-3
v_gene: TRBV11-2
CDR3aa: CASSQGLAITDTQYF

j_gene: TRBJ2-3
v_gene: TRBV28
CDR3aa: CASGSRTSYVTDTQYF

j_gene: TRBJ2-3
v_gene: TRBV29-1
CDR3aa: CSMEVGVGSDTQYF

j_gene: TRBJ2-7
v_gene: TRBV15
CDR3aa: CATSRELAGPPYEQYF

j_gene: TRBJ1-1
v_gene: TRBV6-7
CDR3aa: CASSYPRNTEAFF

j_gene: TRBJ2-2
v_gene: TRBV30
CDR3aa: CAWSLGSNTGELFF

j_gene: TRBJ2-7
v_gene: TRBV27
CDR3aa: CASSQTAGRSYEQYF

j_gene: TRBJ1-5
v_gene: TRBV12-3/TRBV12-4
CDR3aa: CASSPLLATTADQPQHF

j_gene: TRBJ2-6
v_gene: TRBV6-5
CDR3aa: CASSAESSGANVLTF

j_gene: TRBJ2-3
v_gene: TRBV12-3/TRBV12-4
CDR3aa: CASSSYLDTQYF

j_gene: TRBJ1-5
v_gene: TRBV20-1
CDR3aa: CSARDAPLSNQPQHF

j_gene: TRBJ2-7
v_gene: TRBV19
CDR3aa: CASSGPGELEQYF

j_gene: TRBJ1-5
v_gene: TRBV6-2/TRBV6-3
CDR3aa: CASSSGQGPGQPQHF

j_gene: TRBJ1-1
v_gene: TRBV6-5
CDR3aa: CASSYAGTNTEAFF

j_gene: TRBJ1-2
v_gene: TRBV28
CDR3aa: CASSNTGSPANYGYTF